A single sample is the source of the 19 T cell receptor beta chains below, sequenced in a study of control samples from healthy donors and cancer patients. Here immunoSEQ multiplex PCR was the method, and the copy in TCRdb shows in-frame clones only, minus some. Among about 20,000 clones listed, roughly nine tenths were seen once. The specimen was PBMCs. The receptors were gathered from a man aged 55 to 70 with head and neck cancer.

This clone was seen more than once but under ten times. The chain couples TRBV4-1 to TRBJ1-6; possible D gene TRBD1, 6 bases. The V end lost 1 base, the J end lost 6 bases, and 10 bases lay between the germline ends. This CDR3 spans 15 amino acids. Per the germline V gene, CDR1 is MGHRA and CDR2 is YSYEKL. The CDR3 here is CASSQGAGVNSPLHF. CDR3 nucleotide sequence: TGCGCCAGCAGCCAAGGGGCAGGGGTTAATTCACCCCTCCACTTT.

The chain couples TRBV19 to TRBJ1-1, with no clear D. V lost 3 bases and J lost 4, with 9 bases in between. In germline, CDR1 is LNHDA, CDR2 SQIVND (reference sequence). The CDR3 is 13 amino acids. DNA of the CDR3: TGTGCCAGTAGTATGAGAGAGAGCACTGAAGCTTTCTTT. Translating it yields CASSMRESTEAFF.

In the case of this clone: Mismatch with germline at one junction end may stem from a read error. J is TRBJ2-1 and V is TRBV2; D not certain. The CDR3 runs to 9 residues. Germline V lookup: CDR1 SNHLY, CDR2 FYNNEI. This chain's CDR3 is CARRHERFF. In DNA, the CDR3 is TGTGCCAGAAGACATGAGCGGTTCTTC.

The V call is TRBV5-1, the J call TRBJ1-6, with 7 nucleotides matching TRBD1. The CDR3 covers 14 residues. Germline V gene lookup returns CDR1 SGHRS and CDR2 YFSETQ. V lost 4 bases to trimming and J lost 7 bases; unmatched junction nucleotides: 5. This CDR3 is CASSPGTANSPLHF. The CDR3 bases are TGCGCCAGCAGCCCTGGGACAGCAAATTCACCCCTCCACTTT.

As concerns this clone: A junction end diverges from the germline sequence, so it may reflect a read error. This chain connects TRBV7-7 to TRBJ2-5; 9 nucleotides align to TRBD2. Per germline, CDR1 SSHAT and CDR2 FNYEAQ (reference sequence). The CDR3 is 15 amino acids. CDR3 amino acids: CASSPTAGGQETQYF. Written as DNA, the CDR3 is TGTGCTAGCAGCCCGACGGCGGGGGGGCAGGAGACCCAGTACTTC.

The V gene is TRBV5-1, the J gene TRBJ2-3; D might be TRBD1 (6 bases). Germline CDR1 is SGHRS and CDR2 is YFSETQ. CDR3 length: 14 amino acids. Trimming shortened V by 6 bases and J by 4 bases, and 15 bases separated the two germline ends. In DNA form, the CDR3 reads TGCGCCAGCACCCCTGGCAGGGGCGCAGATACGCAGTATTTT. Residues: CASTPGRGADTQYF.

The V call is TRBV6-1, the J call TRBJ1-4; the match to TRBD1 covers 8 bases. CDR3 length equals 14 residues. V lost 1 base, J lost 7 bases, and 2 bases stayed unmatched. Germline V gene data show CDR1 as MNHNS and CDR2 as SASEGT. The CDR3 loop reads CASSEGTGFEKLFF. For the CDR3, the DNA is TGTGCCAGCAGTGAAGGGACAGGGTTTGAAAAACTGTTTTTT.

The chain is built from TRBV7-6 and TRBJ2-7, with 7 bases matching TRBD2. CDR1 is SGHVS and CDR2 is FNYEAQ in the germline V gene. CDR3 length equals 14 residues. The ends lost 6 bases at V and 1 base at J; junction bases unmatched: 6. CDR3: CASSLAGVSYEQYF. For the CDR3, the DNA is TGTGCCAGCAGTTTGGCGGGGGTATCCTACGAGCAGTACTTC.

This chain links TRBV21-1 with TRBJ2-5; the table's D call TRBD2 went unverified against the DNA. TRBV21-1 is assigned pseudogene status. The CDR3 has 18 amino acids. The CDR3 sequence is CASSKAWYRGGRRETQYF. The DNA for the CDR3 is TGTGCCAGCAGCAAAGCGTGGTACCGGGGGGGCCGACGCGAGACCCAGTACTTC.

The V and J genes are TRBV7-3 and TRBJ2-3; D call uncertain. Per germline, CDR1 SGHTA and CDR2 FQGTGA. The CDR3 totals 14 residues. The ends were cut back, 5 bases at V and 0 bases at J, with 9 bases in the middle. The CDR3: CASSNRGSTDTQYF. The CDR3 DNA sequence: TGTGCCAGCAGCAATAGAGGAAGCACAGATACGCAGTATTTT.

The V call is TRBV11-2, the J call TRBJ2-3, with D uncertain. The germline gives CDR1 SGHAT, CDR2 FQNNGV. V was trimmed by 1 base and J by 6 bases, leaving 5 bases between them. This CDR3 is 12 amino acids long. The CDR3 region has the DNA TGTGCCAGCAGCTTAGCCAGGGATACGCAGTATTTT. Translated, it gives CASSLARDTQYF. The full variable domain, rest sourced from reference TRBV11-2 and TRBJ2-3, is EAGVAQSPRYKIIEKRQSVAFWCNPISGHATLYWYQQILGQGPKLLIQFQNNGVVDDSQLPKDRFSAERLKGVDSTLKIQPAKLEDSAVYLCASSLARDTQYFGPGTRLTVL.

The chain combines TRBV6-5 with TRBJ1-4, with 8 bases lining up with TRBD1. The CDR3 contains 13 residues. The junction had 3 bases not matched to a gene; V was cut back by 4 bases and J by 8 bases. The germline gives CDR1 MNHEY, CDR2 SVGAGI. The CDR3 sequence: CASSLDRAEKLFF. CDR3 DNA: TGTGCCAGCAGTTTGGACAGGGCCGAAAAACTGTTTTTT.

V and J are TRBV18 and TRBJ2-3, with TRBD1 identical over 9 bases. V was clipped by 0 bases and J by 3 bases; unmatched bases: 4. Per the germline V gene, CDR1 is KGHSH and CDR2 is LQKENI. The CDR3 spans 16 residues. The CDR3 DNA is TGTGCCAGCTCACCACCCGGGACAGGGTCGACAGATACGCAGTATTTT. Translated: CASSPPGTGSTDTQYF.

The chain has TRBV19 and TRBJ2-2; 9 bases map to TRBD1. Germline CDR1 reads LNHDA; CDR2 reads SQIVND (reference sequence). The CDR3 runs to 14 residues. V gave up 7 bases and J gave up 6 bases; unmatched junction bases: 6. The CDR3, as DNA: TGTGCCAGTACCGCGACAGGGGGAGCCGGGGAGCTGTTTTTT. Translation gives CASTATGGAGELFF.

This clone appeared once. In nucleotides, the CDR3 is TGTGCCAGCAGCTTGGGGGGGCGCTTGGGGAATCAGCCCCAGCATTTT. Translation gives CASSLGGRLGNQPQHF. This chain uses TRBV5-6 with TRBJ1-5; D may be TRBD1 (6 bases). CDR1 and CDR2 from the germline V gene are SGHDT and YYEEEE. Trimming left V 0 bases short and J 4 bases short, with 14 bases between. This CDR3 region has 16 residues.

The chain employs TRBV11-2 and TRBJ2-5; 8 bases are a match to TRBD1. J lost 6 bases, V lost 6 bases, and 9 bases had no gene match. Germline lookup yields CDR1 SGHAT and CDR2 FQNNGV. The CDR3 has 14 residues. The CDR3 DNA reads TGTGCCAGCAGTTCGCTGGACAGGGCGAAGACCCAGTACTTC. The encoded protein is CASSSLDRAKTQYF.

This chain uses TRBV7-2 with TRBJ1-2; no definite D call. Germline CDR1 reads SGHTA; CDR2 reads FQGNSA. There are 13 residues in the CDR3. Trimming pared 3 bases from V and 0 bases from J, leaving 5 bases between. The DNA of the CDR3 is TGTGCCAGCAGCTTGGATACTAACTATGGCTACACCTTC. It yields the protein CASSLDTNYGYTF. Complete variable domain (other parts from reference TRBV7-2 and TRBJ1-2): GAGVSQSPSNKVTEKGKDVELRCDPISGHTALYWYRQSLGQGLEFLIYFQGNSAPDKSGLPSDRFSAERTGGSVSTLTIQRTQQEDSAVYLCASSLDTNYGYTFGSGTRLTVV.

The chain couples TRBV5-4 to TRBJ2-1; D is possibly TRBD1 or TRBD2 (5 bases each). V was trimmed by 4 bases and J by 5 bases, leaving 16 bases between them. CDR1 is SGHNT, CDR2 YYREEE, per germline (reference sequence). The CDR3 length is 15 residues. The chain's CDR3 is CASSGKRGGNNEQFF. Written as DNA, the CDR3 is TGTGCCAGCAGCGGGAAGAGGGGCGGAAACAATGAGCAGTTCTTC.

This clone was seen only once. The chain couples TRBV27 to TRBJ2-5, with TRBD2 identical over 7 bases. V gave up 8 bases and J gave up 5 bases; unmatched junction bases: 14. The CDR3 spans 15 residues. Per the germline V gene, CDR1 is MNHEY and CDR2 is SMNVEV (reference sequence). The CDR3 loop is CASRIQSGVRETQYF. The CDR3 DNA is TGTGCCAGCCGAATCCAAAGCGGGGTCCGCGAGACCCAGTACTTC.